Sequencing of this TCR beta chain was carried out in a study of tumor-infiltrating lymphocytes in localized non-small cell lung cancer. Study at large: Patients included smokers and never-smokers with various histologies, some sampled after neoadjuvant chemotherapy. Overall study results and limits: Available tissue quantity limited TCR sequencing to a patient subset. No T-cell fraction difference was seen between IM1 and IM2 tumors. Each assay used a separate piece of the same tissue.

Germline V lookup: CDR1 MGHRA, CDR2 YSYEKL. CDR3 length: 14 residues. V dropped 4 bases and J dropped 1; count of bases not matched to a gene: 1. Remarks on this clone: Its specificity is unknown.

Clones were sequenced by immunoSEQ multiplex PCR, and TCRdb holds only the in-frame ones, with some missing. Altogether 5,500 to 8,000 clones are present, approximately 76% being singletons, with the ten largest covering around 6%. This sequence originates from a human donor with non-small cell lung cancer. The sample consisted of uninvolved lung tissue not adjacent to the tumor. V is TRBV4-1 and J is TRBJ1-1; 9 nucleotides line up with TRBD1. The CDR3 loop is CASSPQGANTEAFF. The CDR3 nucleotides read TGCGCCAGCAGCCCACAGGGGGCGAACACTGAAGCTTTCTTT.